Included here is one TCR beta chain sequence, with context. What it binds is unknown. Assay: immunoSEQ multiplex PCR; the TCRdb copy retains only in-frame clones and omits some. Here the sample spans 15,000 to 20,000 clones, 73% being singletons. The CDR3 length is 12 residues. Germline CDR1 reads LNHDA; CDR2 reads SQIVND (reference sequence). With 9 bases clipped from V and 1 base from J, the junction kept 2 bases outside the gene matches. The data are from a study of tumor-infiltrating lymphocytes in localized non-small cell lung cancer. Looking at the study overall: Some samples were collected after neoadjuvant chemotherapy; smokers, never-smokers and several histologies were included. Resected tumor was paired with non-adjacent uninvolved lung from the same patient.

Study-wide results and limits: No T-cell fraction difference was seen between IM1 and IM2 tumors. Tumor T-cell fraction was not associated with recurrence-free survival.

This sequence originates from a human donor with non-small cell lung cancer. This chain uses TRBV19 with TRBJ1-2; 7 nucleotides line up with TRBD1. What was sequenced was lung tumor tissue. CDR3 DNA: TGTGCCAGCACAGGGGTTAACTATGGCTACACCTTC. Protein product: CASTGVNYGYTF.